The 18 T cell receptor beta chains listed next were all sequenced from one sample in a study of blood T cells in healthy people across ages. A J-beta primer mix and a sample-barcoded 5' primer were used in a second PCR of about 6 to 12 cycles. MiXCR, applied by TCRdb to the 5' RACE reads, yields one record per CDR3 protein. The sample gives over 1,500,000 distinct CDR3 sequences, about two fifths of which show up once; around 23% is in the top ten. Material: blood. All receptors derive from a human donor in good health.

J is TRBJ2-7 and V is TRBV29-1; TRBD2 is a possible D gene (6 bases). The CDR3 spans 12 residues. Germline loops: CDR1 SQVTM, CDR2 ANQGSEA. Between the trimmed V and J ends, which lost 8 bases and 6 bases, there was a span of 17 bases. CDR3: CSSRQGGSEQYF. The CDR3 DNA reads TGCAGCTCCCGCCAGGGAGGAAGCGAGCAGTACTTC.

The V and J genes are TRBV27 and TRBJ2-7, with D hard to call. V was trimmed by 0 bases and J by 3 bases, leaving 6 bases between them. The germline V gene has CDR1 MNHEY and CDR2 SMNVEV (reference sequence). This CDR3 comprises 13 residues. CDR3 in DNA: TGTGCCAGCAGTTTATCTAAGCGCTACGAGCAGTACTTC. Its protein is CASSLSKRYEQYF.

J is TRBJ2-1 and V is TRBV2; a weak D match, TRBD2 (5 bases). The V gene lost 6 bases and the J gene lost 4 bases, with 16 bases spanning the gap. Germline values: CDR1 SNHLY, CDR2 FYNNEI. This CDR3 contains 15 residues. CDR3 region: CASSPWASLYNEQFF. The CDR3 nucleotides read TGTGCCAGCAGCCCCTGGGCTAGCTTGTACAATGAGCAGTTCTTC.

The table lists this clonotype with a few counts. This rearrangement joins TRBV20-1 to TRBJ2-1; no clear D gene. The CDR3 spans 13 residues. V dropped 1 base and J dropped 5 bases, with 9 bases sitting between them. The germline CDR1 and CDR2 sequences are DFQATT and SNEGSKA (reference sequence). The DNA of the CDR3 is TGCAGTGCTAGAGTGCGAGTCGACAATGAGCAGTTCTTC. Residues: CSARVRVDNEQFF.

V is TRBV5-5 and J is TRBJ2-5; D uncertain. Germline V gene data show CDR1 as SGHKS and CDR2 as YYEKEE (reference sequence). V gave up 2 bases and J gave up 4 bases, with 12 bases separating them. This CDR3 has 14 residues. The CDR3 DNA follows: TGTGCCAGCAGCTTAGGGCAGATGAGAGAGACCCAGTACTTC. It specifies CASSLGQMRETQYF.

The CDR3 sequence: CASSYRDSKTNEQFF. Written as DNA, the CDR3 is TGTGCCAGCAGTTACCGGGACTCAAAAACGAATGAGCAGTTCTTC. This chain joins TRBV6-5 and TRBJ2-1; D might be TRBD2 (6 bases). CDR3 length: 15 amino acids. V lost 2 bases to trimming and J lost 7 bases, with 15 bases between them. Germline V CDR1 and CDR2: MNHEY, SVGAGI.

For this clonotype: A read error may account for a junction end that differs from germline. This rearrangement joins TRBV7-9 to TRBJ1-1; D is undetermined. In germline, CDR1 is SEHNR, CDR2 FQNEAQ (reference sequence). This CDR3 comprises 15 residues. The DNA of the CDR3 is TGTACCAGCAGCCAGGTTCCCCGGTGGGAGGCTGAAGCTTTCTTT. This sequence encodes CTSSQVPRWEAEAFF.

V gene TRBV9 combines with J gene TRBJ2-3; 7 bases align to TRBD2. Germline V CDR1 and CDR2: SGDLS, YYNGEE. With V trimmed by 4 bases and J by 2 bases, 10 bases remained unmatched. The CDR3 is 16 amino acids. The CDR3 DNA follows: TGTGCCAGCAGCCCCCGACTAGCCTTCCCCACAGATACGCAGTATTTT. This encodes CASSPRLAFPTDTQYF.

The chain recombines TRBV28 with TRBJ2-7, with TRBD1 matching over 7 bases. Trimming at V came to 4 bases and at J to 0 bases, leaving 6 bases not matched to a gene. CDR1 and CDR2 (germline): MDHEN, SYDVKM. The CDR3 consists of 15 residues. CDR3 coding DNA: TGTGCCAGCAGTTCCACAGGACAGGCCTCCTACGAGCAGTACTTC. This codes for CASSSTGQASYEQYF.

In its sample, this clonotype was seen a few times. The chain recombines TRBV29-1 with TRBJ2-4; perhaps TRBD1 as D (5 bases). The end of the DNA fits TRBJ2-7 better, so the J call may be wrong. From germline, CDR1 is SQVTM and CDR2 ANQGSEA. The CDR3 extends over 11 amino acids. The CDR3 DNA reads TGCAGCGCCATGACAGTCCACGAGCAGTACTTC. It specifies CSAMTVHEQYF.

This clonotype was picked up one time. This chain uses TRBV7-2 with TRBJ2-3, with 11 bases matching TRBD2. V gave up 6 bases and J gave up 2 bases; unmatched junction bases: 7. The CDR3 runs to 16 residues. Per germline, CDR1 SGHTA and CDR2 FQGNSA. CDR3 coding DNA: TGTGCCAGCAGAATTACTAGCGGGGGCTACACAGATACGCAGTATTTT. This sequence encodes CASRITSGGYTDTQYF.

This clonotype was detected a few times. The chain recombines TRBV20-1 with TRBJ1-1, with D unresolved. V gave up 0 bases and J gave up 11 bases, with 16 bases separating them. The CDR3 has 13 residues. Germline assignment: CDR1 DFQATT and CDR2 SNEGSKA (reference sequence). Here the CDR3 DNA reads TGCAGTGCTAGAGATCGAAAGGTCGGACGCGCTTTCTTT. Amino acid sequence: CSARDRKVGRAFF.

This clonotype was seen just once. J is TRBJ2-3 and V is TRBV29-1; D tentatively reads TRBD1 or TRBD2 (6 bases each). V was trimmed by 4 bases and J by 4 bases, leaving 15 bases between them. CDR3 length: 14 amino acids. CDR1 is SQVTM, CDR2 ANQGSEA, per germline. The CDR3: CSVVGGSRPDTQYF. As DNA, the CDR3 is TGCAGCGTTGTGGGGGGCAGTAGGCCAGATACGCAGTATTTT.

This clonotype has just a few counts. The chain is built from TRBV7-2 and TRBJ2-3; possible D gene TRBD2, 6 bases. V was shortened by 1 base and J by 5 bases, with 13 bases between the two germline ends. The CDR3 loop spans 15 amino acids. CDR1 and CDR2 (germline): SGHTA, FQGNSA. CDR3 DNA sequence: TGTGCCAGCAGCTTAGTGGGGACTGCGGGAGATACGCAGTATTTT. It yields the protein CASSLVGTAGDTQYF.

This chain connects TRBV7-2 to TRBJ2-1; D gene unclear. Trimming pared 4 bases from V and 1 base from J, leaving 17 bases between. This CDR3 has 17 residues. Germline V lookup: CDR1 SGHTA, CDR2 FQGNSA. Here the CDR3 reads CASSSNLGRVSYNEQFF. CDR3 in DNA: TGTGCCAGCAGCTCCAACTTGGGAAGGGTATCCTACAATGAGCAGTTCTTC. The variable domain in full, with the rest retrieved from reference TRBV7-2 and TRBJ2-1, is GAGVSQSPSNKVTEKGKDVELRCDPISGHTALYWYRQSLGQGLEFLIYFQGNSAPDKSGLPSDRFSAERTGGSVSTLTIQRTQQEDSAVYLCASSSNLGRVSYNEQFFGPGTRLTVL.

On this clonotype: As the CDR3 is not closed by the conserved phenylalanine or tryptophan, this likely results from a read error. The V call is TRBV5-1, the J call TRBJ2-7; tentatively, D is TRBD2 (5 bases). CDR3 length: 12 residues. V lost 2 bases and J 3 bases, leaving 6 bases between the germline ends. Looked up from germline, CDR1 is SGHRS and CDR2 is YFSETQ. CDR3 region: CASSFRGYEQYL. CDR3 DNA: TGCGCCAGCAGCTTCCGGGGCTACGAGCAGTACTTA.

In the case of this clonotype: A read error is possible here, since a much larger clone lies one base away. The gene calls are TRBV28 and TRBJ2-6; 9 nucleotides agree with TRBD1. Germline CDR1 and CDR2: MDHEN and SYDVKM. CDR3 size: 19 residues. J was trimmed by 4 bases and V by 11 bases; bases with no gene match: 21. CDR3 sequence: CACTPAGTGIVGGANVLTF. For the CDR3, the DNA is TGTGCCTGCACCCCAGCCGGGACAGGGATCGTAGGCGGGGCCAACGTCCTGACTTTC.

This chain joins TRBV4-3 and TRBJ1-1; 7 bases align to TRBD1. The CDR3 extends over 13 amino acids. J gave up 7 bases and V 1 base, and 3 bases lay outside the gene matches. In germline, CDR1 is LGHNA, CDR2 YSLEER. DNA for the CDR3: TGCGCCAGCAGCCAAGTGCGGGACAGTGAAGCTTTCTTT. Its protein product is CASSQVRDSEAFF.